This TCR beta chain was captured in a study of T cell repertoires in cytomegalovirus infection. About the research overall: HLA-B-restricted CMV epitopes that are well studied were used alongside recently identified HLA-C-restricted ones. Indications of both CMV infection and matching HLA type were provided by public TCR beta signatures.

In TCRdb, the reads were re-called with MiXCR into one record per CDR3 protein. The table shows a few hundred thousand distinct CDR3 sequences, with 40% to 50% occurring only once. Study-level results: Cumulative public TCR beta family frequency identified CMV carriers with the relevant HLA. HLA-C-restricted, CMV-specific TCR beta clonotypes were dominant ex vivo.

The CDR3 extends over 14 amino acids. V gave up 2 bases and J gave up 1 base, with 8 bases separating them. In germline, CDR1 is SGHNT, CDR2 YYREEE (reference sequence). A remark on this clonotype: The antigen remains unidentified.

The TCR comes from a human donor in good health (CMV status not recorded). Some clones in this sample may be carry-over from other donors' samples. Sequenced here: cultured PBMCs, sampled from culture after CMV antigen stimulation. The chain joins TRBV5-4 to TRBJ2-3, with a possible D match to TRBD2 (5 bases). CDR3 loop: CASSLQRGTDTQYF. In nucleotides, the CDR3 is TGTGCCAGCAGCTTACAGAGGGGCACAGATACGCAGTATTTT.